These 21 T cell receptor beta chains share one sample of origin, sequenced in a study of T cells in Graves' hyperthyroidism and ophthalmopathy. Authors of the study amplified TCR beta CDR3 regions from RNA transcripts. The TCR CDR3 first-round RT-PCR relied on the HTBI primer set. TCRdb reanalysed the multiplex PCR reads using MiXCR and keeps one entry per CDR3 protein. This table has 100,000 to 130,000 distinct CDR3 sequences, 16% appearing once. The specimen sequenced was blood. The receptors were gathered from a woman aged 45 to 65 with Graves' hyperthyroidism.

This clonotype was counted only a few times. The CDR3 loop is CASSLGIGESYNEQFF. The CDR3 coding sequence is TGTGCCAGCAGCTTGGGTATTGGGGAGTCCTACAATGAGCAGTTCTTC. This chain links TRBV5-4 with TRBJ2-1; D may be TRBD2 (5 bases). Germline V lookup: CDR1 SGHNT, CDR2 YYREEE (reference sequence). With 0 bases removed from V and 1 base from J, the gap between germline ends came to 11 bases. The CDR3 runs 16 residues. Based on the CDR3 plus reference TRBV5-4 and TRBJ2-1, the full variable domain is ETGVTQSPTHLIKTRGQQVTLRCSSQSGHNTVSWYQQALGQGPQFIFQYYREEENGRGNFPPRFSGLQFPNYSSELNVNALELDDSALYLCASSLGIGESYNEQFFGPGTRLTVL.

This chain links TRBV28 with TRBJ2-3; maybe TRBD2 (6 bases). The V gene lost 2 bases and the J gene lost 2 bases, with 14 bases spanning the gap. CDR3 length: 16 amino acids. Germline V gives CDR1 MDHEN, CDR2 SYDVKM. The CDR3 reads CASSLHGREDTDTQYF. The CDR3 DNA reads TGTGCCAGCAGTTTACATGGCAGGGAGGACACAGATACGCAGTATTTT.

This clonotype occurred many times. The rearrangement links TRBV20-1 to TRBJ2-3; D tentatively reads TRBD1 or TRBD2 (5 bases each). The germline V gene encodes CDR1 DFQATT and CDR2 SNEGSKA (reference sequence). V was trimmed by 2 bases and J by 1 base, leaving 10 bases between them. CDR3 size: 14 residues. CDR3 region: CSARLGDGTDTQYF. The DNA for the CDR3 is TGCAGTGCTAGACTCGGGGACGGCACAGATACGCAGTATTTT.

This chain connects TRBV28 to TRBJ1-2; a weak D match, TRBD1 (6 bases). The CDR3 runs to 13 residues. The V end was cut by 6 bases, the J end by 4 bases, with 12 bases between. Germline V gives CDR1 MDHEN, CDR2 SYDVKM. CDR3 residues: CASRGGLGYGYTF. CDR3 in DNA: TGTGCCAGCAGGGGGGGGCTGGGCTATGGCTACACCTTC.

The sample holds many counts of this clonotype. The chain combines TRBV6-1 with TRBJ2-3; D is unresolved. The germline CDR1 and CDR2 sequences are MNHNS and SASEGT. CDR3 length: 14 amino acids. Trimming took 5 bases from V and 4 from J, leaving 13 bases between them. The CDR3 here is CASSFSQYADTQYF. In DNA, the CDR3 is TGTGCCAGCAGTTTCTCACAATACGCAGATACGCAGTATTTT.

This clonotype was observed at least ten times. The chain has TRBV12-3 or TRBV12-4 and TRBJ2-5, with 15 bases that match TRBD2. CDR3 length: 18 residues. Unmatched junction bases numbered 11, after V lost 5 bases and J lost 4 bases. The CDR3 here is CASSPQLGLAGGGETQYF. As DNA, the CDR3 is TGTGCCAGCAGTCCACAGTTGGGACTAGCGGGAGGAGGAGAGACCCAGTACTTC.

This clonotype was detected ten times or more. The chain links TRBV20-1 to TRBJ2-1; D is unclear. The CDR3 contains 15 residues. V lost 5 bases and J lost 0, with 14 bases in between. Germline V gives CDR1 DFQATT, CDR2 SNEGSKA (reference sequence). This chain's CDR3 is CSAGSGSSSYNEQFF. The CDR3 DNA reads TGCAGTGCTGGCTCCGGCAGTAGCTCCTACAATGAGCAGTTCTTC.

This clonotype was detected a few times. The chain links TRBV19 to TRBJ2-3; D not certain. Looked up from germline, CDR1 is LNHDA and CDR2 is SQIVND (reference sequence). V was shortened by 10 bases and J by 0 bases, with 11 bases between the two germline ends. The length of the CDR3 is 13 residues. The CDR3 spells CATRQVSTDTQYF. The CDR3, as DNA: TGTGCCACCAGACAAGTTAGCACAGATACGCAGTATTTT. Variable domain in full (rest from reference TRBV19 and TRBJ2-3): DGGITQSPKYLFRKEGQNVTLSCEQNLNHDAMYWYRQDPGQGLRLIYYSQIVNDFQKGDIAEGYSVSREKKESFPLTVTSAQKNPTAFYLCATRQVSTDTQYFGPGTRLTVL.

This clonotype was detected many times. The rearrangement links TRBV20-1 to TRBJ2-7; D is perhaps TRBD2 (6 bases). The germline gives CDR1 DFQATT, CDR2 SNEGSKA (reference sequence). The CDR3 is made up of 15 amino acids. Trimming pared 6 bases from V and 0 bases from J, leaving 18 bases between. CDR3 DNA sequence: TGCAGTGCGGTTGGACCGCGGGATCTCTCCTACGAGCAGTACTTC. Its protein product is CSAVGPRDLSYEQYF.

This clonotype appeared many times. The chain is built from TRBV7-8 and TRBJ1-1; unclear D gene. Trimming stripped 2 bases from V and 2 bases from J, with 15 bases between. The CDR3 covers 16 residues. Germline values: CDR1 SGHVS, CDR2 FQNEAQ. The chain's CDR3 is CASSLQAGGQNTEAFF. DNA of the CDR3: TGTGCCAGCAGCTTACAGGCAGGAGGGCAAAACACTGAAGCTTTCTTT.

V gene TRBV20-1 combines with J gene TRBJ1-5; 9 bases map to TRBD1. J lost 4 bases, V lost 3 bases, and 10 bases had no gene match. From germline, CDR1 is DFQATT and CDR2 SNEGSKA (reference sequence). The CDR3 sequence is 16 residues long. This CDR3 is CSASGGPGQGNQPQHF. For the CDR3, the DNA is TGCAGTGCTAGTGGGGGACCGGGACAGGGAAATCAGCCCCAGCATTTT.

This clonotype was detected many times. CDR3: CASSVVGAGSYNEQFF. In nucleotides, the CDR3 is TGTGCCAGCAGCGTAGTGGGGGCGGGCTCCTACAATGAGCAGTTCTTC. The chain joins TRBV9 to TRBJ2-1, with D perhaps TRBD1 (6 bases). V shed 0 bases and J shed 0 bases, with 10 bases lying between them. Looked up from germline, CDR1 is SGDLS and CDR2 is YYNGEE. CDR3 size: 16 residues. Filled out from reference TRBV9 and TRBJ2-1, the complete variable domain reads DSGVTQTPKHLITATGQRVTLRCSPRSGDLSVYWYQQSLDQGLQFLIQYYNGEERAKGNILERFSAQQFPDLHSELNLSSLELGDSALYFCASSVVGAGSYNEQFFGPGTRLTVL.

This clonotype has ten or more counts. The chain has TRBV7-3 and TRBJ2-2; D not certain. The CDR3 extends over 12 amino acids. V lost 2 bases and J 7 bases, leaving 5 bases between the germline ends. Germline-derived CDR1 and CDR2 are SGHTA and FQGTGA. DNA for the CDR3: TGTGCCAGCAGCTTAGGCATCGGGGAGCTGTTTTTT. Translating gives CASSLGIGELFF.

Ten or more counts support this clonotype. The chain has TRBV27 and TRBJ2-1; 12 bases align to TRBD2. V was clipped by 4 bases and J by 6 bases; unmatched bases: 10. Germline V gives CDR1 MNHEY, CDR2 SMNVEV (reference sequence). The CDR3 sequence is 17 residues long. CDR3 sequence: CASSSAYETSGSNEQFF. CDR3 in DNA: TGTGCCAGCAGTTCAGCATATGAGACTAGCGGGAGCAATGAGCAGTTCTTC.

This clonotype showed up many times. The V call is TRBV20-1, the J call TRBJ2-1, with TRBD2 matching over 7 bases. V lost 0 bases to trimming and J lost 10 bases; unmatched junction nucleotides: 9. The germline CDR1 and CDR2 sequences are DFQATT and SNEGSKA (reference sequence). The CDR3 spans 14 residues. CDR3 DNA: TGCAGTGCTAGAGAAACGGGACTACCCATGGAGCAGTTCTTC. Translated, it gives CSARETGLPMEQFF.

This clonotype was observed at least ten times. DNA of the CDR3: TGTGCCAGCAGTCGGAAGGGATCCAATCAGCCCCAGCATTTT. This codes for CASSRKGSNQPQHF. This chain links TRBV2 with TRBJ1-5; D not resolved. Germline CDR1 SNHLY, CDR2 FYNNEI. With 5 bases removed from V and 3 bases from J, the gap between germline ends came to 11 bases. The CDR3 is 14 residues long. The full variable domain, with the rest looked up from reference TRBV2 and TRBJ1-5, is EPEVTQTPSHQVTQMGQEVILRCVPISNHLYFYWYRQILGQKVEFLVSFYNNEISEKSEIFDDQFSVERPDGSNFTLKIRSTKLEDSAMYFCASSRKGSNQPQHFGDGTRLSIL.

This clonotype was seen a few times. The chain couples TRBV12-3 or TRBV12-4 to TRBJ2-5, with 7 bases matching TRBD2. The CDR3 loop spans 15 amino acids. V lost 0 bases and J lost 3; bases outside the gene matches: 4. The CDR3 nucleotides read TGTGCCAGCAGTTTAGCGGGAGGGCCTAAAGAGACCCAGTACTTC. This sequence encodes CASSLAGGPKETQYF.

In its sample, this clonotype was seen many times. This chain links TRBV11-2 with TRBJ1-2; no clear D. CDR3 length: 13 amino acids. The germline V gene encodes CDR1 SGHAT and CDR2 FQNNGV. Trimming took off 3 bases at V and 2 bases at J, with 7 bases between the two ends. CDR3 in amino acids: CASSLDGNYGYTF. As DNA, the CDR3 is TGTGCCAGCAGCTTGGACGGAAACTATGGCTACACCTTC. Filled out from reference TRBV11-2 and TRBJ1-2, the complete variable domain reads EAGVAQSPRYKIIEKRQSVAFWCNPISGHATLYWYQQILGQGPKLLIQFQNNGVVDDSQLPKDRFSAERLKGVDSTLKIQPAKLEDSAVYLCASSLDGNYGYTFGSGTRLTVV.

This clonotype was found many times. This chain uses TRBV18 with TRBJ2-1; D is uncertain. V dropped 6 bases and J dropped 10 bases, with 16 bases sitting between them. This CDR3 has 13 residues. Germline CDR1 KGHSH, CDR2 LQKENI. As DNA, the CDR3 is TGTGCCAGCTCGCTCTCTCTCGGGCGGGAGCAGTTCTTC. Protein: CASSLSLGREQFF.

This clonotype was seen ten or more times. The chain couples TRBV20-1 to TRBJ2-3; TRBD2 agrees at 11 bases. Germline V gene data show CDR1 as DFQATT and CDR2 as SNEGSKA (reference sequence). The CDR3 contains 20 residues. The trim removed 1 base at V and 0 bases at J, leaving 15 bases unmatched. The CDR3 sequence is CSARAGFVLAGAWSTDTQYF. CDR3 bases: TGCAGTGCTAGAGCCGGGTTCGTACTAGCGGGAGCCTGGAGCACAGATACGCAGTATTTT.

This clonotype occurred many times. The CDR3 DNA reads as TGTGCCAGCTCACCACCAGGGGTGACTGAAGCTTTCTTT. Amino acid sequence: CASSPPGVTEAFF. The V and J genes are TRBV18 and TRBJ1-1; perhaps TRBD1 as D (5 bases). CDR3 length equals 13 residues. Germline V gene sequence: CDR1 KGHSH, CDR2 LQKENI. Trimming shortened V by 0 bases and J by 5 bases, and 7 bases separated the two germline ends.